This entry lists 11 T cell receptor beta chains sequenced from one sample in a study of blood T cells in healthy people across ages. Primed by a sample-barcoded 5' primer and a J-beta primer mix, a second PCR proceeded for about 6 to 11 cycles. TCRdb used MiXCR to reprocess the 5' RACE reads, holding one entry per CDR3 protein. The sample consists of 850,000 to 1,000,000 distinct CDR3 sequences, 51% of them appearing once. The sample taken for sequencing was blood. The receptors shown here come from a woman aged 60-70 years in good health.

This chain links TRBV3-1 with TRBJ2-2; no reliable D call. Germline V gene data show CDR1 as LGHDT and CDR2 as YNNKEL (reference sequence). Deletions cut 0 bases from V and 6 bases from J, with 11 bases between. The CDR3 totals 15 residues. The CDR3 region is CASSQESWAPGELFF. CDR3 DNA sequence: TGTGCCAGCAGCCAAGAGAGTTGGGCCCCCGGGGAGCTGTTTTTT. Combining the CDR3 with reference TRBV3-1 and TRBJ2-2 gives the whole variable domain DTAVSQTPKYLVTQMGNDKSIKCEQNLGHDTMYWYKQDSKKFLKIMFSYNNKELIINETVPNRFSPKSPDKAHLNLHINSLELGDSAVYFCASSQESWAPGELFFGEGSRLTVL.

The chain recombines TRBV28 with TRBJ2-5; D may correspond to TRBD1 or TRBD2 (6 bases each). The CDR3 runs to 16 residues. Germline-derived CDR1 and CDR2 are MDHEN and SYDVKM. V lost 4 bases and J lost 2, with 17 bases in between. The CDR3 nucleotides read TGTGCCAGCAGTTCCCCCGTGGGGGGCTATCAAGAGACCCAGTACTTC. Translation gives CASSSPVGGYQETQYF.

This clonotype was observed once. As DNA, the CDR3 is TGCGCCAGCAGCCAAATGTTGACCGGCAATCAGCCCCAGCATTTT. This sequence encodes CASSQMLTGNQPQHF. V is TRBV4-3 and J is TRBJ1-5; D not certain. The CDR3 loop spans 15 amino acids. CDR1 LGHNA and CDR2 YSLEER come from the germline V gene. V shed 2 bases and J shed 2 bases, with 10 bases lying between them.

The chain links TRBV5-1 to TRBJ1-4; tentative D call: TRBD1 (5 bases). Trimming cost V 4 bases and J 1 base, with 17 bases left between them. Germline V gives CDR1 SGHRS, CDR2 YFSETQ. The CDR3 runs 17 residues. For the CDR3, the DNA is TGCGCCAGCAGCCCGGTAGGGGCGACAAGAACTAATGAAAAACTGTTTTTT. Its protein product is CASSPVGATRTNEKLFF.

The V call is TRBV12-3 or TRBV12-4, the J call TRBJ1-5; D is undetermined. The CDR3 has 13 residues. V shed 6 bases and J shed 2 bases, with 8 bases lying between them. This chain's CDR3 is CASRGFGNQPQHF. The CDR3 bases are TGTGCCAGCAGGGGGTTCGGCAATCAGCCCCAGCATTTT.

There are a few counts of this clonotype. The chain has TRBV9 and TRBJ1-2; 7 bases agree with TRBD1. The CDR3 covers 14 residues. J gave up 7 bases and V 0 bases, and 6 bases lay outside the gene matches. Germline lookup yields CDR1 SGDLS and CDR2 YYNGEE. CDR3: CASSVGEGASGYTF. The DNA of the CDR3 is TGTGCCAGCAGCGTAGGAGAGGGGGCCTCTGGCTACACCTTC.

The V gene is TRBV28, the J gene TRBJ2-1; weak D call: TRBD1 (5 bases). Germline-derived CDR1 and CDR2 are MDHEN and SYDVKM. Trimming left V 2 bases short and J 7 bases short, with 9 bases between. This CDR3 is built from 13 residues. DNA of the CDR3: TGTGCCAGCAGTTTAATACAGGATAATGAGCAGTTCTTC. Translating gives CASSLIQDNEQFF.

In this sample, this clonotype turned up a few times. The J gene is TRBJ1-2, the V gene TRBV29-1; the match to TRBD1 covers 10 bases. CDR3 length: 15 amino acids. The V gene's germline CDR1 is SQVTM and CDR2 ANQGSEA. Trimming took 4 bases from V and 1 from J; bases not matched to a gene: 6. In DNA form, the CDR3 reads TGCAGCGTTGGACAGGGGGCCCCGCTTAACTATGGCTACACCTTC. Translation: CSVGQGAPLNYGYTF.

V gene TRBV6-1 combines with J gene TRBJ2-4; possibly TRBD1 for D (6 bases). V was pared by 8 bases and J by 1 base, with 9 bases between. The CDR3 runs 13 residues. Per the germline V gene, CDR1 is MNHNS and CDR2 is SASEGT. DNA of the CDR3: TGTGCCAGCGACGACAGGGCCAAAAACATTCAGTACTTC. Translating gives CASDDRAKNIQYF.

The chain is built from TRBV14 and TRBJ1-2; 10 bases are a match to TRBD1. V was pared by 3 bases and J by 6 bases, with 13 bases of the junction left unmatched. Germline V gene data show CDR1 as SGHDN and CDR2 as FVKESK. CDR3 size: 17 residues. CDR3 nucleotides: TGTGCCAGCAGCCATTTGCCAGGACAGGGGGTTATTCATGGCTACACCTTC. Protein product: CASSHLPGQGVIHGYTF.

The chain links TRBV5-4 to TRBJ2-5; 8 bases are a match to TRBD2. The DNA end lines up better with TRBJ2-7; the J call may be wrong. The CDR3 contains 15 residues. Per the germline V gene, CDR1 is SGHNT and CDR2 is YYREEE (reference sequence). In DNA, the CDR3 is TGTGCCAGCAGCTTAAGCGGGAGCGGGTTGGACGAGCAGTACTTC. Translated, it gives CASSLSGSGLDEQYF.